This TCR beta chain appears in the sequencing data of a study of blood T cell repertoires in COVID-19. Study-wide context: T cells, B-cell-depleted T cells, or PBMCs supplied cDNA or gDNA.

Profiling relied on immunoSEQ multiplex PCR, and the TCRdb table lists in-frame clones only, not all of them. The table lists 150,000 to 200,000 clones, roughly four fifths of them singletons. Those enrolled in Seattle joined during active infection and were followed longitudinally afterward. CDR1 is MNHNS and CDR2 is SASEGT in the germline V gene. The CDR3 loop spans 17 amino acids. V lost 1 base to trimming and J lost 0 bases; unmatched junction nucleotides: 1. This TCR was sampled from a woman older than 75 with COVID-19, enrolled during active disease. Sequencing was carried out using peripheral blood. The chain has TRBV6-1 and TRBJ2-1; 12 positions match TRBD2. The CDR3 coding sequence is TGTGCCAGCAGTGAAGGACTAGCGGGGGCCTCCTACAATGAGCAGTTCTTC. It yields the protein CASSEGLAGASYNEQFF.